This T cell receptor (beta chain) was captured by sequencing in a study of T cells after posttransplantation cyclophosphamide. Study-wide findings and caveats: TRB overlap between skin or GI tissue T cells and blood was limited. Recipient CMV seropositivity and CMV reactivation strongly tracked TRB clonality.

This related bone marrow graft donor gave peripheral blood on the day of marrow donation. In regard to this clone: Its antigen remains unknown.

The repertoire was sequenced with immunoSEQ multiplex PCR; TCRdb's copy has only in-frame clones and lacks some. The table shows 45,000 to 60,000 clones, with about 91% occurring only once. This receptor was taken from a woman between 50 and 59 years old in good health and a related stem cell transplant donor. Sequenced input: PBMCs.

DNA of the CDR3: TGCAGCGTTGGGGGCACGGGCTCTGGAAACACCATATATTTT. This sequence encodes CSVGGTGSGNTIYF. The chain combines TRBV29-1 with TRBJ1-3, with D possibly TRBD1 on 5 matching bases. The germline V gene encodes CDR1 SQVTM and CDR2 ANQGSEA. The V end lost 4 bases, the J end lost 0 bases, and 10 bases lay between the germline ends. The CDR3 spans 14 residues.